This T cell receptor (beta chain) was obtained from a study of T-cell memory formation after mild COVID-19 (dated by TCRdb to the early 2020s). Background for the entire study: TCR sequence clusters from the two donors were largely donor specific. Two young, previously healthy adult volunteers made up the cohort, one male and one female. In a couple of donors, T-cell clones that expanded and contracted after mild COVID-19 were followed by sequencing TCRalpha and TCRbeta repertoires longitudinally. Overall study outcomes, separate from this receptor: From day 15 to 85, contracting clones showed balanced CD4/CD8 phenotypes, whereas a second wave of clones that expanded from day 15 to 37 leaned towards CD4+. SARS-CoV-2 specificity of the second-wave clones peaking on day 37 was not confirmed. Contracting CD4+ clones were located mainly in the CM and EM memory subsets, whereas CD8+ clones were found to be enriched in EMRA. The study included only a couple of mild cases, and larger cohorts that include severe cases with pre-infection samples were judged to be necessary. The detection of some responding clones in pre-infection memory suggests that pre-existing cross-reactive memory T cells joined the SARS-CoV-2 response.

Remarks on this clonotype: Its antigen is still unknown. Base quality data are lacking; no much larger clone is found one base away.

The CDR3 runs 16 residues from the cysteine to the phenylalanine. Just CDR3 DNA is preserved here, 48 bases in frame from base 1. The CDR1 and CDR2 encoded by the germline V gene are ENHRY and SYGVKD. The junction carries 17 bases between V and J, which are trimmed by 7 bases and 0 bases respectively. For sequencing, an Illumina NovaSeq 6000 was employed. TCRalpha and TCRbeta cDNA libraries were constructed by 5'RACE with constant-segment primers, with sample barcodes and unique molecular identifiers being introduced. RNA was extracted from every sample with Trizol reagent. The libraries were amplified in two PCR steps, and the second step added a second sample barcode and Illumina TruSeq adapters. Libraries were sequenced on an Illumina NovaSeq with 2 x 150 bp paired-end reads. The paper's processing steps were these. With migec v1.2.7, reads were demultiplexed and then collapsed into UMI-guided consensus sequences. With mixcr v2.1.11, UMI consensuses were aligned to TRA and TRB V and J templates and assembled into clonotypes. Expanded or contracted clonotypes were those called significant by both edgeR and NoisET, with noise models trained on biological replicates. edgeR calls used a false discovery rate-adjusted p below 0.01 and a log2 fold-change threshold of 1. PCA with hierarchical clustering of max-normalized trajectories of the 1000 most abundant clonotypes was used as exploratory dynamics analysis. Separately sequenced CD4+ and CD8+ repertoires were used to assign the CD4 or CD8 phenotype of responding clones. Through fastp at Q25 and MiXCR, TCRdb rebuilt clones from the public reads, retaining in-frame beta chains. Entries are consolidated by CDR3 protein sequence, retaining the most common genes and DNA. The V and J calls and clone size are TCRdb's, not the authors'. The sample records under 400,000 distinct CDR3 sequences, 21% of which are singletons. The ten largest clones add up to roughly an eighth of the sample.

PBMCs were isolated by Ficoll-Paque density gradient centrifugation. The sequencing input was PBMCs or a T cell subset sorted from them (not recorded which). The V and J genes are TRBV10-3 and TRBJ2-3; the D element could tentatively be TRBD1 or TRBD2, as 5 bases agree for each. The TCR originated in an adult woman who had mild COVID-19 (a few samples of this study predate the infection). The sample titles of this study are shuffled in the database, so cell type and time point are left out; the donor was told from shared clones. The CDR3 corresponds to CAIKGTKQGSTDTQYF. The DNA reads TGTGCCATCAAAGGGACCAAGCAAGGGAGCACAGATACGCAGTATTTT.